This T cell receptor (beta chain) originates from a study of blood T cell repertoires in COVID-19. Study overall: The samples span acute and convalescent COVID-19 from the United States, Italy and Spain. PBMCs, B-cell-depleted T cells, or T cells provided the cDNA or gDNA that made up the material.

Original processing methods: Amplification with reference gene primers provided the estimates of nucleated cell counts. This table comes from immunoSEQ multiplex PCR, and its TCRdb copy is limited to in-frame clones, with some not included. V and J calls and clone size are as listed in that table; D and trimming were resolved from the DNA. The repertoire has over 90,000 clones, over 70% of them found once; the top ten carry 10% to 15%. Trimming took off 4 bases at V and 1 base at J, with 3 bases between the two ends. CDR1 is LNHDA, CDR2 SQIVND, per germline (reference sequence). The CDR3 totals 12 residues.

Sequenced sample: peripheral blood. The source of this sequence is a human donor in a cohort sampled during active or convalescent COVID-19. The V call is TRBV19, the J call TRBJ2-3; D gene unclear. The CDR3 protein is CASSTGTDTQYF. The CDR3 DNA sequence: TGTGCCAGTAGTACAGGCACAGATACGCAGTATTTT.